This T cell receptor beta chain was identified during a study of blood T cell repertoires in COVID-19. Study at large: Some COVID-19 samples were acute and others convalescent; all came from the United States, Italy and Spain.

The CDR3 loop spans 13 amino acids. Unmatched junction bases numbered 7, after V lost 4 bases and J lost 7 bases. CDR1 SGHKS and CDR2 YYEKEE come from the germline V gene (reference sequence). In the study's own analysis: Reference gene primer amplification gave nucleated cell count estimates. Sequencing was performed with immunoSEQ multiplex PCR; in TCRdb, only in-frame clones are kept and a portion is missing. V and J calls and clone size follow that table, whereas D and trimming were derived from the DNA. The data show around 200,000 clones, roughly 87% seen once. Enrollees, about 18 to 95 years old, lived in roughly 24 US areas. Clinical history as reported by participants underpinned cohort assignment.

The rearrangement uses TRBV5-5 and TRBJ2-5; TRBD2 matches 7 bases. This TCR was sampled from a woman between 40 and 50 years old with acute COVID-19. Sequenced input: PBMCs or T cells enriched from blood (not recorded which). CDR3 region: CASSRRDYATQYF. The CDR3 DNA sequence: TGTGCCAGCAGCCGAAGGGACTACGCGACCCAGTACTTC.